This T cell receptor beta chain was sequenced during a study of regulatory T cells in long-lasting Graves disease. Study results and caveats: Segments TRBV28, TRBJ1-2 and TRBJ2-5 showed preferential usage in persistent disease.

Regarding time point: newly diagnosed GD, antithyroid drugs for less than 3 months. Preparation of the TCR library used RNA extracted from PBMCs. This clonotype was observed at least ten times. The antigen is unknown. This CDR3 has 14 amino acids. Germline V CDR1 and CDR2: SGDLS, YYNGEE. Trimming stripped 0 bases from V and 6 bases from J, with 12 bases between. To make TCR beta libraries, researchers used iRepertoire HTBI primers and Arm-PCR of CDR3 regions. A single record per CDR3 protein comes from TCRdb applying MiXCR to the multiplex PCR reads. Of approximately 490,000 distinct CDR3 sequences in the sample, under 20% are singletons; the top ten hold roughly an eighth. The same data also went into a second study, on T cells in Graves' hyperthyroidism and ophthalmopathy. From that study: No progression to ophthalmopathy during 18 months of follow-up defined stable disease. Ophthalmopathy was model-predicted a median about six months pre-onset.

The starting material was peripheral blood mononuclear cells (PBMCs), obtained at new diagnosis, from a patient treated with antithyroid drugs. This clonotype was sampled from a man aged 35 to 55 with Graves disease. The chain couples TRBV9 to TRBJ1-2; D unclear. Here the CDR3 reads CASSVAQAGNGYTF. CDR3 nucleotides: TGTGCCAGCAGCGTAGCCCAGGCGGGGAATGGCTACACCTTC. Full variable domain (remainder filled in from reference TRBV9 and TRBJ1-2): DSGVTQTPKHLITATGQRVTLRCSPRSGDLSVYWYQQSLDQGLQFLIQYYNGEERAKGNILERFSAQQFPDLHSELNLSSLELGDSALYFCASSVAQAGNGYTFGSGTRLTVV.